One sample yielded the 30 T cell receptor beta chains listed below, sequenced in a study of CD8 T cells in Susac syndrome. It was with random hexamers that 0.5 to 1 ug RNA was reverse transcribed. TCRdb ran MiXCR on the immunoSEQ multiplex PCR reads and lists one entry per CDR3 protein. The data hold approximately 180,000 distinct CDR3 sequences, with about 94% observed a single time. Sequenced material: CD4+ T cells from PBMCs. All receptors derive from a human donor with multiple sclerosis.

The rearrangement joins TRBV5-1 to TRBJ2-1, with D hard to call. Trimming removed 1 base at V and 3 bases at J, with 11 bases between. The germline gives CDR1 SGHRS, CDR2 YFSETQ. This CDR3 spans 15 amino acids. CDR3 residues: CASSLSAALYNEQFF. The CDR3 nucleotides are TGCGCCAGCAGCTTGAGTGCCGCTCTCTACAATGAGCAGTTCTTC.

This chain joins TRBV7-2 and TRBJ1-2; D is uncertain. The germline V gene encodes CDR1 SGHTA and CDR2 FQGNSA. Trimming pared 6 bases from V and 1 base from J, leaving 6 bases between. This CDR3 contains 12 residues. This CDR3 reads CASSPDNYGYTF. Written as DNA, the CDR3 is TGTGCCAGCAGTCCAGATAACTATGGCTACACCTTC.

This chain connects TRBV6-5 to TRBJ1-5; D is uncertain. The CDR3 runs 13 residues. CDR1 and CDR2 (germline): MNHEY, SVGAGI. Trimming took off 0 bases at V and 3 bases at J, with 3 bases between the two ends. CDR3 region: CASSYSINQPQHF. CDR3 DNA sequence: TGTGCCAGCAGTTACTCGATCAATCAGCCCCAGCATTTT.

V is TRBV7-9 and J is TRBJ1-1; TRBD1 matches at 8 bases. Germline V gene data show CDR1 as SEHNR and CDR2 as FQNEAQ (reference sequence). The CDR3 loop spans 14 amino acids. The trim removed 5 bases at V and 4 bases at J, leaving 6 bases unmatched. The CDR3 DNA follows: TGTGCCAGCAGCCCCCCCGGACAGGGCACTGAAGCTTTCTTT. Translated: CASSPPGQGTEAFF.

This clonotype came up a few times. The gene calls are TRBV7-2 and TRBJ2-7; D is possibly TRBD1 (6 bases). V gave up 0 bases and J gave up 4 bases, with 10 bases separating them. CDR1 and CDR2 (germline): SGHTA, FQGNSA. The CDR3 covers 14 residues. This chain's CDR3 is CASSLAGQPYEQYF. The CDR3 region has the DNA TGTGCCAGCAGCTTAGCAGGACAGCCATACGAGCAGTACTTC.

This clonotype occurred once. The chain has TRBV4-1 and TRBJ2-2; tentative D call: TRBD2 (5 bases). The CDR3 covers 17 residues. Trimming removed 0 bases at V and 0 bases at J, with 11 bases between. Germline lookup yields CDR1 MGHRA and CDR2 YSYEKL. CDR3 residues: CASSQDRDRANTGELFF. CDR3 bases: TGCGCCAGCAGCCAAGATCGGGATAGGGCGAACACCGGGGAGCTGTTTTTT.

The J gene is TRBJ1-6, the V gene TRBV4-3; TRBD1 is a possible D gene (6 bases). There are 17 residues in the CDR3. V lost 0 bases to trimming and J lost 4 bases, with 13 bases between them. Germline CDR1 and CDR2: LGHNA and YSLEER. CDR3 amino acids: CASSQDLGTGYNSPLHF. CDR3 bases: TGCGCCAGCAGCCAAGATTTAGGAACAGGGTATAATTCACCCCTCCACTTT.

The rearrangement joins TRBV15 to TRBJ1-1, with 8 bases aligning to TRBD1. This CDR3 is built from 15 residues. Germline CDR1 and CDR2: LNHNV and YYDKDF (reference sequence). Trimming took 2 bases from V and 3 from J; bases not matched to a gene: 5. For the CDR3, the DNA is TGTGCCACCAGCAGAAGTTTACAGGGGGACACTGAAGCTTTCTTT. Encoded protein: CATSRSLQGDTEAFF.

V is TRBV20-1 and J is TRBJ2-4; no firm D call. Germline values: CDR1 DFQATT, CDR2 SNEGSKA (reference sequence). The CDR3 totals 14 residues. V dropped 6 bases and J dropped 10 bases, with 22 bases sitting between them. CDR3 amino acids: CSAASLGSDPIQYF. The CDR3 nucleotides read TGCAGTGCCGCCTCCCTCGGGTCTGATCCTATTCAGTACTTC.

This chain links TRBV20-1 with TRBJ1-5; D unresolved. V lost 0 bases and J 6 bases, leaving 9 bases between the germline ends. This CDR3 spans 13 amino acids. Looked up from germline, CDR1 is DFQATT and CDR2 is SNEGSKA (reference sequence). The CDR3 DNA is TGCAGTGCTAGAGATCGGATGGGTCAGCCCCAGCATTTT. Its translation: CSARDRMGQPQHF.

The chain carries TRBV7-9 and TRBJ1-4, with D uncertain. In germline, CDR1 is SEHNR, CDR2 FQNEAQ (reference sequence). This CDR3 is built from 15 residues. Between the trimmed V and J ends, which lost 5 bases and 0 bases, there was a span of 10 bases. The CDR3 loop is CASSRPASTNEKLFF. For the CDR3, the DNA is TGTGCCAGCAGCCGGCCGGCATCAACTAATGAAAAACTGTTTTTT.

J is TRBJ1-5 and V is TRBV28, with 7 bases lining up with TRBD1. Trimming took 4 bases from V and 1 from J; bases not matched to a gene: 10. The CDR3 is 17 residues long. Per germline, CDR1 MDHEN and CDR2 SYDVKM. CDR3 sequence: CASSSQRTGWSNQPQHF. CDR3 DNA: TGTGCCAGCAGTTCCCAACGGACAGGTTGGAGCAATCAGCCCCAGCATTTT.

The table lists this clonotype with a count of one. V is TRBV29-1 and J is TRBJ2-5, with 9 nucleotides matching TRBD2. V shed 6 bases, J shed 5 bases, and the junction held 4 bases outside the gene matches. This CDR3 is built from 12 residues. Germline V gene lookup returns CDR1 SQVTM and CDR2 ANQGSEA. The CDR3 DNA is TGCAGCGTCGTCACTAGCGGGGAGACCCAGTACTTC. Its protein is CSVVTSGETQYF.

This chain connects TRBV29-1 to TRBJ2-5; TRBD2 agrees at 12 bases. This CDR3 is 18 amino acids long. Germline V gives CDR1 SQVTM, CDR2 ANQGSEA. V trimming: 1 base; J trimming: 2 bases; junction bases outside the gene matches: 11. The CDR3 here is CSVEVPTSGGTLQETQYF. Written as DNA, the CDR3 is TGCAGCGTTGAAGTGCCCACTAGCGGGGGGACTCTTCAAGAGACCCAGTACTTC.

The V call is TRBV12-3 or TRBV12-4, the J call TRBJ2-3; possibly TRBD1 for D (6 bases). This CDR3 spans 15 amino acids. V was trimmed by 3 bases and J by 3 bases, leaving 13 bases between them. CDR3 amino acids: CASSFFRGYTDTQYF. The CDR3 DNA reads TGTGCCAGCAGTTTCTTCAGGGGATATACAGATACGCAGTATTTT.

The chain carries TRBV29-1 and TRBJ2-1; TRBD1 aligns across 9 bases. Germline CDR1 reads SQVTM; CDR2 reads ANQGSEA. The CDR3 spans 14 residues. The V segment lost 8 bases and the J segment 8 bases; nucleotides outside the gene matches: 13. The CDR3 DNA is TGCAGCATTACCGGGACAGGGAATCGTTATGAGCAGTTCTTC. Protein: CSITGTGNRYEQFF.

The chain combines TRBV28 with TRBJ2-3, with 13 bases aligning to TRBD2. The CDR3 consists of 16 residues. J was trimmed by 8 bases and V by 4 bases; bases with no gene match: 9. In germline, CDR1 is MDHEN, CDR2 SYDVKM. CDR3 DNA sequence: TGTGCCAGCAGTTCCCCGTCGCGACTAGCGGGGGGTACGCAGTATTTT. It is translated as CASSSPSRLAGGTQYF.

The rearrangement joins TRBV9 to TRBJ2-3; D not resolved. Germline V gene data show CDR1 as SGDLS and CDR2 as YYNGEE. V lost 4 bases and J lost 2, with 14 bases in between. The CDR3 runs 15 residues. CDR3 residues: CASSLGQDVTDTQYF. CDR3 bases: TGTGCCAGCAGCTTAGGGCAGGACGTCACAGATACGCAGTATTTT. Full variable domain (remainder filled in from reference TRBV9 and TRBJ2-3): DSGVTQTPKHLITATGQRVTLRCSPRSGDLSVYWYQQSLDQGLQFLIQYYNGEERAKGNILERFSAQQFPDLHSELNLSSLELGDSALYFCASSLGQDVTDTQYFGPGTRLTVL.

The chain carries TRBV10-3 and TRBJ2-1; D gene unclear. Germline V gene sequence: CDR1 ENHRY, CDR2 SYGVKD. The V gene lost 2 bases and the J gene lost 8 bases, with 7 bases spanning the gap. The CDR3 has 12 residues. This chain's CDR3 is CAISERVHEQFF. The CDR3 coding sequence is TGTGCCATCAGTGAGAGGGTACATGAGCAGTTCTTC.

The chain carries TRBV20-1 and TRBJ2-5; 12 positions match TRBD2. The germline V gene has CDR1 DFQATT and CDR2 SNEGSKA (reference sequence). With V trimmed by 4 bases and J by 0 bases, 3 bases remained unmatched. The CDR3 contains 15 residues. In DNA form, the CDR3 reads TGCAGTGCTAAACTAGCGGGGGGCCACCAAGAGACCCAGTACTTC. Translated: CSAKLAGGHQETQYF.

The gene calls are TRBV30 and TRBJ2-3, with 9 bases lining up with TRBD1. Germline lookup yields CDR1 GTSNPN and CDR2 SVGIG (reference sequence). The CDR3 spans 15 residues. After removal of 3 bases from V and 5 bases from J, the junction contained 9 bases not matched to a gene. The DNA for the CDR3 is TGTGCCTGGAGAGGGGGACAGGGCGAATTAGATACGCAGTATTTT. Translating it yields CAWRGGQGELDTQYF.

The rearrangement uses TRBV29-1 and TRBJ2-7; no clear D. CDR3 length: 12 amino acids. The germline gives CDR1 SQVTM, CDR2 ANQGSEA. Trimming removed 0 bases at V and 2 bases at J, with 5 bases between. In DNA, the CDR3 is TGCAGCGTTGAAGAACAGCCCTACGAGCAGTACTTC. Translation gives CSVEEQPYEQYF.

The rearrangement joins TRBV29-1 to TRBJ1-3; no clear D gene. This CDR3 has 13 residues. Trimming removed 4 bases at V and 0 bases at J, with 7 bases between. CDR1 and CDR2 (germline): SQVTM, ANQGSEA. This CDR3 reads CSVAATSGNTIYF. For the CDR3, the DNA is TGCAGCGTTGCCGCTACCTCTGGAAACACCATATATTTT.

The chain recombines TRBV29-1 with TRBJ1-2; D unresolved. The germline gives CDR1 SQVTM, CDR2 ANQGSEA. This CDR3 is 11 amino acids long. Trimming shortened V by 8 bases and J by 4 bases, and 11 bases separated the two germline ends. CDR3 residues: CSLLDPYGYTF. For the CDR3, the DNA is TGCAGCCTCTTGGACCCCTATGGCTACACCTTC.

The rearrangement joins TRBV20-1 to TRBJ2-2; unclear D gene. V shed 3 bases and J shed 4 bases, with 3 bases lying between them. The germline V gene has CDR1 DFQATT and CDR2 SNEGSKA (reference sequence). CDR3 size: 11 residues. CDR3 residues: CSASGTGELFF. The CDR3 bases are TGCAGTGCTAGTGGCACCGGGGAGCTGTTTTTT.

The rearrangement links TRBV11-3 to TRBJ1-3; 7 bases line up with TRBD1. Germline-derived CDR1 and CDR2 are SGHNT and YENEEA. This CDR3 is built from 16 residues. The J segment lost 0 bases and the V segment lost 5 bases, leaving 7 bases of the junction unmatched. Here the CDR3 reads CASSGTVTPSGNTIYF. The CDR3 bases are TGTGCCAGCAGCGGGACAGTCACTCCCTCTGGAAACACCATATATTTT.

The J gene is TRBJ2-7, the V gene TRBV20-1, with 7 bases matching TRBD2. The V segment lost 5 bases and the J segment 0 bases; nucleotides outside the gene matches: 13. CDR1 is DFQATT, CDR2 SNEGSKA, per germline (reference sequence). This CDR3 is 16 amino acids long. This CDR3 is CSAPPLTSTSSYEQYF. The CDR3 bases are TGCAGTGCTCCCCCATTGACTAGCACCTCCTCCTACGAGCAGTACTTC.

The rearrangement links TRBV20-1 to TRBJ2-3; TRBD2 matches at 8 bases. Germline V gives CDR1 DFQATT, CDR2 SNEGSKA (reference sequence). V lost 1 base to trimming and J lost 2 bases; unmatched junction nucleotides: 17. CDR3 length: 19 residues. Here the CDR3 DNA reads TGCAGTGCTAGAGTTGATGTGATCGGCGGGGGGCACACCACAGATACGCAGTATTTT. This translates into CSARVDVIGGGHTTDTQYF.

The chain joins TRBV25-1 to TRBJ2-7; 9 positions agree with TRBD1. With V trimmed by 4 bases and J by 5 bases, 3 bases remained unmatched. The CDR3 consists of 13 residues. Germline CDR1 is MGHDK and CDR2 is SYGVNS. CDR3 sequence (DNA): TGTGCCAGCAGTGGTAGGACAGGGGACGAGCAGTACTTC. Its protein is CASSGRTGDEQYF.

This chain links TRBV20-1 with TRBJ2-3; D is perhaps TRBD1 (6 bases). Looked up from germline, CDR1 is DFQATT and CDR2 is SNEGSKA (reference sequence). This CDR3 has 14 residues. Trimming cost V 6 bases and J 0 bases, with 13 bases left between them. CDR3 loop: CSALQGPSTDTQYF. The DNA of the CDR3 is TGCAGTGCGCTACAGGGTCCTAGCACAGATACGCAGTATTTT.